This T cell receptor beta chain originates from a study of hypomethylating agent response in myelodysplastic syndrome. Study details: Either azacitidine (about 70% of the 11) or decitabine (3 of 11) was given. Donors were myelodysplastic syndrome patients: 2 female, eight to ten male.

This clone was seen a single time. The CDR3 is made up of 17 amino acids. CDR1 is SGHKS and CDR2 is YYEKEE in the germline V gene (reference sequence). Deletions cut 4 bases from V and 5 bases from J, with 21 bases between. Produced via immunoSEQ multiplex PCR; TCRdb's table is partial and in-frame only. The table records several thousand clones, around nine tenths of them present only once. The input for sequencing was bone marrow, taken before or after starting hypomethylating agent treatment for myelodysplastic syndrome (not recorded which). This chain links TRBV5-5 with TRBJ2-2; a possible D gene is TRBD1 (6 bases). The TCR originated in a human donor with myelodysplastic syndrome. The CDR3 nucleotides read TGTGCCAGCAGCGGCCACAGGGTCCCTTTTGGTACCGGGGAGCTGTTTTTT. It is translated as CASSGHRVPFGTGELFF.